The 15 T cell receptor beta chains below were found in one sample sequenced in a study of shared clonotypes between healthy human individuals. Assay: immunoSEQ multiplex PCR; the TCRdb copy retains only in-frame clones and omits some. The data hold 1,400,000 or so clones, with 98% to 99% observed a single time. Sequenced sample: naive CD4+ T cells sorted from blood. The sample's subset: CD45RA+ positively selected. These receptors were obtained from a man younger than 45 in good health.

This chain uses TRBV27 with TRBJ2-7; 8 positions match TRBD2. The germline gives CDR1 MNHEY, CDR2 SMNVEV (reference sequence). The ends lost 0 bases at V and 12 bases at J; junction bases unmatched: 10. The CDR3 runs to 14 residues. CDR3 bases: TGTGCCAGCAGTTTATCCCTATCACCGGGAGGGATGTACTTC. This encodes CASSLSLSPGGMYF.

The chain is built from TRBV5-1 and TRBJ2-3, with a weak D call TRBD1 (6 bases). CDR3 length equals 14 residues. V lost 0 bases and J lost 6, with 11 bases in between. Germline CDR1 is SGHRS and CDR2 is YFSETQ. The CDR3 here is CASSLDREWDTQYF. CDR3 sequence (DNA): TGCGCCAGCAGCTTGGACAGGGAATGGGATACGCAGTATTTT. The full variable domain, in which reference TRBV5-1 and TRBJ2-3 provide the parts outside the CDR3, is KAGVTQTPRYLIKTRGQQVTLSCSPISGHRSVSWYQQTPGQGLQFLFEYFSETQRNKGNFPGRFSGRQFSNSRSEMNVSTLELGDSALYLCASSLDREWDTQYFGPGTRLTVL.

This chain links TRBV18 with TRBJ2-5; D uncertain. CDR1 and CDR2 (germline): KGHSH, LQKENI. V was cut by 3 bases and J by 5 bases, with 16 bases left in between. The CDR3 is 15 amino acids. CDR3 in amino acids: CASSPLDGPGETQYF. The CDR3 DNA reads TGTGCCAGCTCACCCCTGGATGGCCCTGGGGAGACCCAGTACTTC.

The chain is built from TRBV2 and TRBJ1-1; D remains ambiguous. V was pared by 1 base and J by 1 base, with 10 bases between. In germline, CDR1 is SNHLY, CDR2 FYNNEI. CDR3 length: 15 amino acids. The CDR3 spells CASSEEGRANTEAFF. The DNA for the CDR3 is TGTGCCAGCAGTGAAGAGGGAAGAGCGAACACTGAAGCTTTCTTT.

V usage is TRBV28 and J usage is TRBJ1-1; no definite D call. The V and J ends lost 5 bases and 8 bases respectively, with 24 bases between them. The CDR3 is 16 amino acids. The germline V gene has CDR1 MDHEN and CDR2 SYDVKM. The CDR3 sequence: CASSKALARELREAFF. The CDR3 DNA reads as TGTGCCAGCAGTAAGGCCCTCGCAAGGGAGCTCCGGGAAGCTTTCTTT.

The gene calls are TRBV6-5 and TRBJ2-5; the match to TRBD2 covers 9 bases. With V trimmed by 4 bases and J by 4 bases, 4 bases remained unmatched. Germline CDR1 reads MNHEY; CDR2 reads SVGAGI. The CDR3 runs 14 residues. The CDR3 DNA follows: TGTGCCAGCAGTTCCCTAGCGGGAAGAGAGACCCAGTACTTC. This encodes CASSSLAGRETQYF.

The chain uses TRBV29-1 and TRBJ2-3, with a tentative D call TRBD2 (5 bases). The V gene's germline CDR1 is SQVTM and CDR2 ANQGSEA. CDR3 length equals 13 residues. The germline V and J ends were trimmed by 7 bases and 2 bases, with 13 bases remaining between them. The CDR3: CSGSTRFTDTQYF. CDR3 sequence (DNA): TGCAGCGGCTCCACTAGGTTCACAGATACGCAGTATTTT.

For the CDR3, the DNA is TGTGCCATCAGACGAACAGGGCCCTACGAGCAGTACTTC. Translation gives CAIRRTGPYEQYF. The chain is built from TRBV10-3 and TRBJ2-7; weak D call: TRBD1 (6 bases). Deletions cut 6 bases from V and 2 bases from J, with 11 bases between. This CDR3 comprises 13 residues. CDR1 and CDR2 (germline): ENHRY, SYGVKD.

The chain employs TRBV18 and TRBJ2-5, with TRBD1 matching 7 bases. Trimming took 6 bases from V and 4 from J; bases not matched to a gene: 8. The CDR3 extends over 14 amino acids. Germline CDR1 and CDR2: KGHSH and LQKENI. The CDR3: CASSRDSLGETQYF. The CDR3 region has the DNA TGTGCCAGCTCTCGGGACAGCTTGGGAGAGACCCAGTACTTC.

The J gene is TRBJ2-4, the V gene TRBV10-3; TRBD1 aligns across 7 bases. Trimming at V came to 4 bases and at J to 5 bases, leaving 2 bases not matched to a gene. This CDR3 is 13 amino acids long. Germline V gene sequence: CDR1 ENHRY, CDR2 SYGVKD. The DNA for the CDR3 is TGTGCCATCAGTGGGGGGACAGAAAACATTCAGTACTTC. Translated: CAISGGTENIQYF.

The chain couples TRBV6-5 to TRBJ2-7, with TRBD1 as a possible D gene (6 bases). Per germline, CDR1 MNHEY and CDR2 SVGAGI. V was trimmed by 0 bases and J by 1 base, leaving 10 bases between them. The CDR3 has 15 residues. This CDR3 is CASSYSGAASYEQYF. The CDR3 coding sequence is TGTGCCAGCAGTTACTCGGGGGCAGCGTCCTACGAGCAGTACTTC.

This clone appeared a single time. V gene TRBV5-1 combines with J gene TRBJ2-1, with 7 bases identical to TRBD1. V dropped 5 bases and J dropped 5; count of bases not matched to a gene: 7. Germline values: CDR1 SGHRS, CDR2 YFSETQ. This CDR3 comprises 14 residues. CDR3 sequence reads: CASRIGQANNEQFF. The CDR3, as DNA: TGCGCCAGCAGGATAGGACAGGCAAACAATGAGCAGTTCTTC.

This clone has just a few counts. Other DNA sequences in this sample translate to the same CDR3. The chain is built from TRBV5-1 and TRBJ2-2; a weak D match, TRBD1 (6 bases). The V gene's germline CDR1 is SGHRS and CDR2 YFSETQ. CDR3 length equals 15 residues. V was pared by 0 bases and J by 1 base, with 7 bases between. CDR3 in amino acids: CASSLGTVNTGELFF. The CDR3 DNA follows: TGCGCCAGCAGCTTGGGGACAGTGAACACCGGGGAGCTGTTTTTT.

This sequence joins TRBV5-5 and TRBJ1-1; possibly TRBD1 for D (6 bases). There are 14 residues in the CDR3. Germline V CDR1 and CDR2: SGHKS, YYEKEE (reference sequence). The ends were cut back, 3 bases at V and 5 bases at J, with 14 bases in the middle. CDR3 protein: CASSSQGPWTEAFF. The CDR3 DNA follows: TGTGCCAGCAGCTCCCAGGGGCCGTGGACTGAAGCTTTCTTT.

J is TRBJ1-2 and V is TRBV28, with a tentative D call TRBD1 (5 bases). The CDR3 is made up of 12 amino acids. Trimming cost V 5 bases and J 8 bases, with 12 bases left between them. In germline, CDR1 is MDHEN, CDR2 SYDVKM. The CDR3 region has the DNA TGTGCCAGCAGTGCAGAGGGGTACGGCTACACCTTC. It is translated as CASSAEGYGYTF.